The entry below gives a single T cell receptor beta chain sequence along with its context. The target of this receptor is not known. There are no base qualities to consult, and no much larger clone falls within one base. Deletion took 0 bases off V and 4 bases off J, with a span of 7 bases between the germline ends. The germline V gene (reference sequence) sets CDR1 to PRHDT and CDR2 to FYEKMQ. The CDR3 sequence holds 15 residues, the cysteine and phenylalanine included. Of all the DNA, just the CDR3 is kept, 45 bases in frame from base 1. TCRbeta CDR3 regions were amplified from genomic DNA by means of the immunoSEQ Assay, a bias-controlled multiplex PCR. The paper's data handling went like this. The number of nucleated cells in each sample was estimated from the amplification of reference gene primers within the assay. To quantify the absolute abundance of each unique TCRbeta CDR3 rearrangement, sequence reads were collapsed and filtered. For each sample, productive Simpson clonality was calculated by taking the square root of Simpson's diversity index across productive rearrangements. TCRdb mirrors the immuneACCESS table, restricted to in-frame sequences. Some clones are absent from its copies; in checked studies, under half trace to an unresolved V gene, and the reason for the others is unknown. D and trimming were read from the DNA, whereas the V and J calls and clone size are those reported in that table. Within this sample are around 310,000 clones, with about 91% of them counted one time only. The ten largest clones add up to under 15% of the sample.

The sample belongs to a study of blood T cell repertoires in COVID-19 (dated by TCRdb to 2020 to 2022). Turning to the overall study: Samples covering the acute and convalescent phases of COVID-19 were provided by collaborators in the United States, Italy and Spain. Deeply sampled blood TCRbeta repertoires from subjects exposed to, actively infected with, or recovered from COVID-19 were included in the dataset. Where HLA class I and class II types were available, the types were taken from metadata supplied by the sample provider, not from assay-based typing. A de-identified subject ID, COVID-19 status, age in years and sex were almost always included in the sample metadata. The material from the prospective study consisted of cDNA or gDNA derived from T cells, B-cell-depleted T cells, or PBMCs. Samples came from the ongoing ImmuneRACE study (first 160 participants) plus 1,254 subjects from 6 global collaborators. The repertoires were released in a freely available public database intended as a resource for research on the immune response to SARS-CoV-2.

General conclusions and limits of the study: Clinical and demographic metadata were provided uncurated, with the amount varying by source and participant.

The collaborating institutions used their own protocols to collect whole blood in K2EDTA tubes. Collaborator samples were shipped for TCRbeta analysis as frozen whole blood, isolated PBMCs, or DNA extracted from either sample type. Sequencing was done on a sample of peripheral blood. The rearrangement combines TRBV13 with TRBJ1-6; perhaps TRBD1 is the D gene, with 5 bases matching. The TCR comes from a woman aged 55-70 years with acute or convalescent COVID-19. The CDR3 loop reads CASSLGGAYNSPLHF. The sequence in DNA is TGTGCCAGCAGCTTAGGTGGGGCGTATAATTCACCCCTCCACTTT.